This T cell receptor beta chain comes out of a study of CD8 T cells in Susac syndrome. From germline, CDR1 is KGHDR and CDR2 SFDVKD. The CDR3 runs to 12 residues. Trimming took off 4 bases at V and 8 bases at J, with 8 bases between the two ends. RNA totalling about 0.5 to 1 ug underwent reverse transcription with random hexamers. TCR beta CDR3 was amplified by immunoSEQ multiplex PCR. This amplification extended across 54 Vbeta and 13 Jbeta segments. TCRdb re-called the immunoSEQ multiplex PCR reads with MiXCR, one entry per CDR3 protein. The sample records around 300,000 distinct CDR3 sequences, around nine tenths being singletons. Sequencing of TCR beta drew on CD8+ and CD4+ T cells from blood.

This TCR was sampled from a human donor with multiple sclerosis. The chain couples TRBV24-1 to TRBJ2-1; D is unclear. Sequencing was performed on CD8+ T cells from PBMCs. The CDR3 DNA sequence: TGTGCCACCAGTGACTGGATTCATGAGCAGTTCTTC. This translates into CATSDWIHEQFF.